This TCR beta chain was recovered during a study of shared clonotypes between healthy human individuals. Healthy and HIV-negative, the adult donors had no recent acute infections or vaccinations. Samples left unsorted employed roughly 90 million PBMCs for genomic DNA. This clone was seen a single time. Its antigen is currently unknown. One junction end does not reproduce the germline sequence, and a read error may be involved. Study-wide results and caveats: Depth of sequencing was expected to influence donor clonotype sharing.

Per the original data handling: Filtering of immunoSEQ junctional sequences could not match full-length read filtering. Here immunoSEQ multiplex PCR was the method, and the copy in TCRdb shows in-frame clones only, minus some. V, J and clone size are taken as reported in that table, and D and trimming were inferred from the DNA itself. The sample lists about 460,000 clones; around 77% were seen once. CDR1 and CDR2 (germline): MNHEY, SVGAGI. This CDR3 comprises 13 residues. Sequencing was carried out using PBMCs. This receptor was identified in a woman aged 40 to 50 in good health. Some clones in this sample may be carry-over from other donors' samples. J is TRBJ2-2 and V is TRBV6-5, with D possibly being TRBD2 (6 bases). The CDR3 DNA follows: TGTGCCAGCAGTTACCGCACTACCGGGGGGCTGTTTTTT. Translation gives CASSYRTTGGLFF.